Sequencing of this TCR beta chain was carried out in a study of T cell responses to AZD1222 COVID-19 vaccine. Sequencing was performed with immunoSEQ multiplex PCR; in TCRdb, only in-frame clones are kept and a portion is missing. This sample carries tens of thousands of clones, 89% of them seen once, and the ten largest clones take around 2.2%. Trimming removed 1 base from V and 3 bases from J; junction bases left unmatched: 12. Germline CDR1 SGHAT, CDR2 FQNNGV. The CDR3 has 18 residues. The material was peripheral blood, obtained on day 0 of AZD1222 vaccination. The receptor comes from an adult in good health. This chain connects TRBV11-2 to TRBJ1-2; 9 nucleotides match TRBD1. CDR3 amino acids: CASSLGLSRDRVHYGYTF. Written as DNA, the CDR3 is TGTGCCAGCAGCTTAGGGTTAAGCCGGGACAGGGTACACTATGGCTACACCTTC. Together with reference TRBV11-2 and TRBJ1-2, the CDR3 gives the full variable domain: EAGVAQSPRYKIIEKRQSVAFWCNPISGHATLYWYQQILGQGPKLLIQFQNNGVVDDSQLPKDRFSAERLKGVDSTLKIQPAKLEDSAVYLCASSLGLSRDRVHYGYTFGSGTRLTVV.